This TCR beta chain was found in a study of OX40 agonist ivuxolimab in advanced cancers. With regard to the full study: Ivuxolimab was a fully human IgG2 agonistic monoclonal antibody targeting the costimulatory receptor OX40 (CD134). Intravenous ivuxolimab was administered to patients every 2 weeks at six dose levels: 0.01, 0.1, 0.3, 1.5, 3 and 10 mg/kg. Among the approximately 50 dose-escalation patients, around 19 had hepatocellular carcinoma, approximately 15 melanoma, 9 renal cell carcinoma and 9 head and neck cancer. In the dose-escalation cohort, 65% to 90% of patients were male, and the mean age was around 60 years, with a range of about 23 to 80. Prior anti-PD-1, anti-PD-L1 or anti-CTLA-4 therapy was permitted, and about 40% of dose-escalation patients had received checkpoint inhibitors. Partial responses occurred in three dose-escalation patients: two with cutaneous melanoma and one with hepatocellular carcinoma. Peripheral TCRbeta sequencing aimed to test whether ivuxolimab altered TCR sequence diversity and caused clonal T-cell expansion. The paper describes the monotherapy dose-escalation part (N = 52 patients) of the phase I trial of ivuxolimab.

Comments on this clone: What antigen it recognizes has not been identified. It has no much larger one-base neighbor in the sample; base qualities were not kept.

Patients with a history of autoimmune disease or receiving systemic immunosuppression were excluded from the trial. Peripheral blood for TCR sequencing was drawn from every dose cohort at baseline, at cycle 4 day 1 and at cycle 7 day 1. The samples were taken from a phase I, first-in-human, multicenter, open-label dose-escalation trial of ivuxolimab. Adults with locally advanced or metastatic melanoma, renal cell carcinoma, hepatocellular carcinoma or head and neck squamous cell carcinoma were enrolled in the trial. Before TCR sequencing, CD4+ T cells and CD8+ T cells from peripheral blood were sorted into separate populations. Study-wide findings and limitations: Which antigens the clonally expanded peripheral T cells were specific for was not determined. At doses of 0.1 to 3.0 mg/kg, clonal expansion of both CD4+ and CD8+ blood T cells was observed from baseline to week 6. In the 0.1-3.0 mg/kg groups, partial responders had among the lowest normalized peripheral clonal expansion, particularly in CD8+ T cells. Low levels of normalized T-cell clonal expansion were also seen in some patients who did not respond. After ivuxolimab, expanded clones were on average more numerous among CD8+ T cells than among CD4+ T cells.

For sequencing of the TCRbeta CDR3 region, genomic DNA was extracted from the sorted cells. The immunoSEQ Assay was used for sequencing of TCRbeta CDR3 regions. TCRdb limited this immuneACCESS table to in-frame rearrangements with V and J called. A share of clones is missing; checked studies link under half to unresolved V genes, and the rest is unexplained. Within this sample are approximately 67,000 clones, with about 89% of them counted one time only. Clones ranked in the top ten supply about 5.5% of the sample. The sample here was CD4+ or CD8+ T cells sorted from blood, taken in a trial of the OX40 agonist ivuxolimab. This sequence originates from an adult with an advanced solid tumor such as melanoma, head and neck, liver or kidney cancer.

In nucleotide form, the sequence is TGCACCAGAGGGACACTGAACACTGAAGCTTTCTTT. Protein translation: CTRGTLNTEAFF. The rearrangement combines TRBV1 with TRBJ1-1; whether TRBD1, the table's D call, matches the DNA was not checked. TRBV1 counts as a pseudogene. Counted from cysteine to phenylalanine, this CDR3 has 12 amino acids. Just CDR3 DNA is preserved here, 36 bases in frame from base 1.